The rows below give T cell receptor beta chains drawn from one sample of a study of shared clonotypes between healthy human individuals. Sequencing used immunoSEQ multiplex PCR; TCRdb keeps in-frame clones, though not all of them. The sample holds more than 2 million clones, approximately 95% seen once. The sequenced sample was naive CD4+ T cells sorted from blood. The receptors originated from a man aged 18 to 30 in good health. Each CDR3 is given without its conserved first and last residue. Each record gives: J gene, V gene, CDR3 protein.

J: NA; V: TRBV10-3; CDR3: ATQGYEQY
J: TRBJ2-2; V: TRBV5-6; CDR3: ASSRGPNGAGELF
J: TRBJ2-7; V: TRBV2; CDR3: ASRLTGMGTYEQY
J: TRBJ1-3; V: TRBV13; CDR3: ASSLGLDRDRGKRFGNTIY
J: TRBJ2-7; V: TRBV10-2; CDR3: ASTAGIAEQY
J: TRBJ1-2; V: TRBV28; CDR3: ASSSTQLLGYT
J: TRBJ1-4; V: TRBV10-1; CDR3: ASSPGVAREKLF
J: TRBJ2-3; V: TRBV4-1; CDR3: ASSQSGLAADTQY
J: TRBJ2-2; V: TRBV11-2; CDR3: ASRRPGLPQNTGELF
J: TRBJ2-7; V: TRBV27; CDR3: ASSFYAGASYEQY
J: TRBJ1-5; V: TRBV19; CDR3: ASKQGISNQPQH
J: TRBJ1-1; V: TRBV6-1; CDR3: ASSAHRDRVNTEAF
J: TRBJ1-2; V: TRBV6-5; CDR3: ASSYSGQRGYT
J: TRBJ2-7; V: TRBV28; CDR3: ASSSPGAVRYEQY
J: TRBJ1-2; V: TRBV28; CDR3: ASSSLGQANYGYT
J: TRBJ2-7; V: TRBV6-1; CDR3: ASSARGMDEQY
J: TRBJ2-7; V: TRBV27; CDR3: ASSLNRRDSSYEQY
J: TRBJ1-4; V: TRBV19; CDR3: ASSMMGLQREKLF
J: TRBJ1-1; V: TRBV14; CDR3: ASSPDLNTEAF
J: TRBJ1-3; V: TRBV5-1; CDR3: ASSLSAKDTIY
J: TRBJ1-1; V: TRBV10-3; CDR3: AISEAGGRAEAF
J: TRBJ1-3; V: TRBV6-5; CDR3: ASRDTQNSGNTIY
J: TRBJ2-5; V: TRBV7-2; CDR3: ASSFGRETQY
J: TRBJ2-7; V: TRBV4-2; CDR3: ASSHGYEQY
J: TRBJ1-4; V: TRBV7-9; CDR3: ASSLVGAANEKLF
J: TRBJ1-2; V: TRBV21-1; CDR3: ASSKAGDQLSYT
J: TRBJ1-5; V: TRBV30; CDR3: AWSVGGGQPQH